These T cell receptor beta chains were read from a single sample in a study of blood T cell dynamics during melanoma immunotherapy. The table came from immunoSEQ multiplex PCR; TCRdb's copy has only in-frame clones and leaves some out. The sample records about 16,000 clones, around 93% being singletons. The source material was effector memory CD8+ T cells from blood, sampled from a patient treated with checkpoint blockade. The source is a human donor with melanoma. Both conserved end residues are part of each CDR3. A D gene is named only where the DNA matches it firmly. Expanded clones are given a class, and other clones once, few, many or no size at all.

>TRBD1|-|TRBJ2-7|14|TRBV10-3
CAISGTGDFYEQYF
TGTGCCATCAGTGGGACAGGGGATTTCTACGAGCAGTACTTC
>-|once|TRBJ2-5|14|TRBV7-9
CASSLGGEQETQYF
TGTGCCAGCAGCTTAGGGGGGGAGCAAGAGACCCAGTACTTC
>TRBD1|few|TRBJ2-7|13|TRBV27
CASSQGAVHEQYF
TGTGCCAGCAGCCAGGGGGCGGTCCACGAGCAGTACTTC
>-|-|TRBJ2-2|14|TRBV4-1
CASSQLNVAGELFF
TGCGCCAGCAGCCAACTCAACGTTGCCGGGGAGCTGTTTTTT
>-|once|TRBJ1-1|13|TRBV19
CASSATLNTEAFF
TGTGCCAGTAGTGCGACCCTCAACACTGAAGCTTTCTTT
>-|-|TRBJ2-2|13|TRBV6-5
CASSYGPTSELFF
TGTGCCAGCAGTTACGGACCCACTTCGGAGCTGTTTTTT
>-|-|TRBJ2-7|13|TRBV4-1
CASSRGPLDEQYF
TGCGCCAGCAGCCGGGGTCCTTTAGACGAGCAGTACTTC
>TRBD1|-|TRBJ2-6|19|TRBV5-1
CASSSFRDRGGSGANVLTF
TGCGCCAGCAGCTCGTTCCGGGACAGGGGGGGCTCTGGGGCCAACGTCCTGACTTTC
>-|-|TRBJ2-1|12|TRBV7-9
CASLGRDNEQFF
TGTGCCAGCCTCGGGAGAGACAATGAGCAGTTCTTC
>-|-|TRBJ2-2|15|TRBV11-3
CASSLGYQSPGELFF
TGTGCCAGCAGCTTAGGTTACCAGTCCCCCGGGGAGCTGTTTTTT
>TRBD2|-|TRBJ2-3|16|TRBV11-2
CASSLASGRGKDTQYF
TGTGCCAGCAGCTTGGCTAGCGGGAGAGGGAAGGATACGCAGTATTTT
>TRBD2|-|TRBJ2-7|18|TRBV28
CASSLNYVAGGSSYEQYF
TGTGCCAGCAGTTTAAATTACGTAGCGGGAGGCAGCTCCTACGAGCAGTACTTC
>TRBD2|-|TRBJ2-7|15|TRBV11-2
CASSSRLAGTHEQYF
TGTGCCAGCAGCTCAAGACTAGCGGGAACCCACGAGCAGTACTTC
>TRBD1|-|TRBJ2-5|16|TRBV7-8
CASSSDRGDHQETQYF
TGTGCCAGCAGCTCGGACAGGGGGGACCACCAAGAGACCCAGTACTTC
>-|-|TRBJ1-1|13|TRBV5-4
CASSLNENTEAFF
TGTGCCAGCAGCTTGAATGAGAACACTGAAGCTTTCTTT
>TRBD2|-|TRBJ2-2|15|TRBV7-9
CASSPLAGSAGELFF
TGTGCCAGCAGCCCTTTAGCGGGTTCGGCCGGGGAGCTGTTTTTT
>TRBD1|-|TRBJ2-1|13|TRBV7-9
CASSPTGYNEQFF
TGTGCCAGCAGCCCGACAGGGTACAATGAGCAGTTCTTC
>-|once|TRBJ1-2|13|TRBV15
CATSRVGQDGYTF
TGTGCCACCAGCAGAGTGGGGCAGGACGGCTACACCTTC
>TRBD2|-|TRBJ2-1|13|TRBV29-1
CSVDMGEGYEQFF
TGCAGCGTTGACATGGGGGAGGGTTATGAGCAGTTCTTC
>-|once|TRBJ1-1|15|TRBV19
CASSPLPIGNTEAFF
TGTGCCAGTAGTCCCCTCCCGATTGGGAACACTGAAGCTTTCTTT
>TRBD2|-|TRBJ2-1|16|TRBV7-9
CASSPWVGSGYNEQFF
TGTGCCAGCAGCCCCTGGGTCGGTAGCGGGTACAATGAGCAGTTCTTC
>-|-|TRBJ1-1|13|TRBV25-1
CASSLGRPTEAFF
TGTGCCAGCAGCCTGGGGCGGCCTACTGAAGCTTTCTTT
>-|-|TRBJ2-3|17|TRBV27
CASGLGDPTSRQDTQYF
TGTGCCAGCGGCCTTGGGGACCCCACCTCCCGTCAAGATACGCAGTATTTT
>-|-|TRBJ2-7|13|TRBV2
CASSDFGDYEQYF
TGTGCCAGCAGTGATTTCGGCGACTACGAGCAGTACTTC
>-|-|TRBJ2-5|15|TRBV13
CASSLGGAEQETQYF
TGTGCCAGCAGCTTAGGAGGGGCAGAACAAGAGACCCAGTACTTC
>TRBD2|-|TRBJ2-1|17|TRBV27
CASSLLASGGSQDEQFF
TGTGCCAGCAGTTTACTGGCTAGCGGCGGTTCGCAGGATGAGCAGTTCTTC
>-|-|TRBJ1-1|13|TRBV9
CASSVGENTEAFF
TGTGCCAGCAGCGTAGGAGAGAACACTGAAGCTTTCTTT
>-|-|TRBJ1-6|11|TRBV7-9
CASSRTLGLHF
TGTGCCAGCAGCCGGACACTCGGCCTCCACTTT
>-|-|TRBJ2-7|12|TRBV10-3
CASGTVTYEQYF
TGCGCCAGCGGGACAGTAACCTACGAGCAGTACTTC
>-|-|TRBJ1-1|12|TRBV2
CASIQGNTEAFF
TGTGCCAGCATACAGGGGAACACTGAAGCTTTCTTT
>-|-|TRBJ1-6|15|TRBV6-6
CASSYGTPRNSPLHF
TGTGCCAGCAGTTACGGGACACCAAGAAATTCACCCCTCCACTTT
>-|once|TRBJ1-1|15|TRBV4-2
CASSQAPQGNTEAFF
TGTGCCAGCAGCCAAGCGCCCCAGGGGAACACTGAAGCTTTCTTT
>-|-|TRBJ1-5|15|TRBV27
CASTPRGRGSQPQHF
TGTGCCAGCACCCCGAGGGGGAGGGGAAGTCAGCCCCAGCATTTT